This T cell receptor (beta chain) was retrieved from a study of CD8 T cells in ankylosing spondylitis. By quantitative 5'-RACE with molecular barcodes, the TCR beta libraries were made. One entry per CDR3 protein, called by TCRdb with MiXCR from the 5' RACE reads. There are 35,000 to 50,000 distinct CDR3 sequences in the sample; approximately 11% occur only once, and roughly 1.3% lies in the top ten. This receptor was obtained from a male donor with ankylosing spondylitis or in good health (not recorded which). The sample was blood, either unsorted or a sorted T cell fraction (not recorded which).

The CDR3 sequence: CASSSLAVVGGELFF. The CDR3 DNA follows: TGTGCCAGCAGCTCACTAGCGGTGGTTGGCGGGGAGCTGTTTTTT. The J gene is TRBJ2-2, the V gene TRBV5-6; 8 bases match TRBD2. This CDR3 spans 15 amino acids. V was clipped by 3 bases and J by 7 bases; unmatched bases: 8. The germline V gene encodes CDR1 SGHDT and CDR2 YYEEEE.